This entry features one TCR beta chain sequence. These data originate in a study of blood T cell repertoires in COVID-19. As for the study in general: From the United States, Italy and Spain came samples of acute and convalescent COVID-19. T cells, B-cell-depleted T cells, or PBMCs provided the cDNA or gDNA that served as material.

In the original analysis: Scientists estimated how many nucleated cells there were by amplifying reference gene primers. The data were produced by immunoSEQ multiplex PCR, yet TCRdb's version contains in-frame clones alone and is incomplete. V, J and clone size reflect that table, while D and trimming were determined from the DNA. The top ten clones hold 5.1% of a sample with 97,000 or so clones, approximately 90% of them seen once. The V end lost 9 bases, the J end lost 2 bases, and 16 bases lay between the germline ends. Germline V gene data show CDR1 as KGHDR and CDR2 as SFDVKD. CDR3 size: 15 residues.

This chain connects TRBV24-1 to TRBJ2-1; D is unclear. The sample comprised peripheral blood. The source is a man aged 45-60 years with acute or convalescent COVID-19. CDR3: CATSRGPGPYNEQFF. DNA for the CDR3: TGTGCCACCTCCCGTGGGCCAGGCCCCTACAATGAGCAGTTCTTC.